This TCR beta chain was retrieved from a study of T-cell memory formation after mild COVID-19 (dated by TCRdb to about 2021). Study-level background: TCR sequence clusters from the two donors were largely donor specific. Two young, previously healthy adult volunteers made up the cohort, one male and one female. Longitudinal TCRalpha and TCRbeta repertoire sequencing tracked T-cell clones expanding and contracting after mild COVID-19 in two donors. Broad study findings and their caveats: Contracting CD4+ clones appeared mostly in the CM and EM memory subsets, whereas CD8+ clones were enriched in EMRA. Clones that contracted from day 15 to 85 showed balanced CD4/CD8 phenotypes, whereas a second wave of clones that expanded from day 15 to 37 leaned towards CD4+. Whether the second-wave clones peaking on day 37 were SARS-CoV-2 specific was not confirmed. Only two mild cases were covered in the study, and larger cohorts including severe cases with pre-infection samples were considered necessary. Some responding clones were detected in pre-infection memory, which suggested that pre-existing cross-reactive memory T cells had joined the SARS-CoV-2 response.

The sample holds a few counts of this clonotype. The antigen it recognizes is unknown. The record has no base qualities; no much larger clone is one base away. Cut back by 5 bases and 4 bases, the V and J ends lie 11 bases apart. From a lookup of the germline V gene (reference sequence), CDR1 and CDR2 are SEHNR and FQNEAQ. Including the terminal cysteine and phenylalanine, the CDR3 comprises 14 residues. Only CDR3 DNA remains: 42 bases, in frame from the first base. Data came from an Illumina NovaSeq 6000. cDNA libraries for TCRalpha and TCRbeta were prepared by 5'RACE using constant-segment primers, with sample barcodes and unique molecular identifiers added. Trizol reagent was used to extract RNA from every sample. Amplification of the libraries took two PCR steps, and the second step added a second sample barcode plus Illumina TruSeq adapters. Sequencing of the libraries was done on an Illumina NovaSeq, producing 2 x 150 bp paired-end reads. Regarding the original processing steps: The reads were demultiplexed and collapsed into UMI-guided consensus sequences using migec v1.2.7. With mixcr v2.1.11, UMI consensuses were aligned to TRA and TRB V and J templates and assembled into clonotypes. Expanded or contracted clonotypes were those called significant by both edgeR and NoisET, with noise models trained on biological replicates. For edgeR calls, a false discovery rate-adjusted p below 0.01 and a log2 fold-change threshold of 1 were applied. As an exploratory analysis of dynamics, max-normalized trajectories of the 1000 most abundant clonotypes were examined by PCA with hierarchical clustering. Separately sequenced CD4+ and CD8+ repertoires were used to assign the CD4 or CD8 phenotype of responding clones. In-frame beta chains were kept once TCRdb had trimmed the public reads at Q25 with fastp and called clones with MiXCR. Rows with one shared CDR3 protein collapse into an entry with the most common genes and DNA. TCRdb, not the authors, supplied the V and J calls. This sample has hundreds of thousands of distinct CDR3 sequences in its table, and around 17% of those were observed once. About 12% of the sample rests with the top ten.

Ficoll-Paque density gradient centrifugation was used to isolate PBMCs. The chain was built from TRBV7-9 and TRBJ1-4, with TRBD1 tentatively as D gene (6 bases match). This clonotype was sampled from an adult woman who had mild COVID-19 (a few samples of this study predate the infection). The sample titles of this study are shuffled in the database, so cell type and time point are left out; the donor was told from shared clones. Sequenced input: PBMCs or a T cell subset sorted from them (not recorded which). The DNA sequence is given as TGTGCCAGCAGCCCCGGGGACATTAATGAAAAACTGTTTTTT. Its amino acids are CASSPGDINEKLFF.